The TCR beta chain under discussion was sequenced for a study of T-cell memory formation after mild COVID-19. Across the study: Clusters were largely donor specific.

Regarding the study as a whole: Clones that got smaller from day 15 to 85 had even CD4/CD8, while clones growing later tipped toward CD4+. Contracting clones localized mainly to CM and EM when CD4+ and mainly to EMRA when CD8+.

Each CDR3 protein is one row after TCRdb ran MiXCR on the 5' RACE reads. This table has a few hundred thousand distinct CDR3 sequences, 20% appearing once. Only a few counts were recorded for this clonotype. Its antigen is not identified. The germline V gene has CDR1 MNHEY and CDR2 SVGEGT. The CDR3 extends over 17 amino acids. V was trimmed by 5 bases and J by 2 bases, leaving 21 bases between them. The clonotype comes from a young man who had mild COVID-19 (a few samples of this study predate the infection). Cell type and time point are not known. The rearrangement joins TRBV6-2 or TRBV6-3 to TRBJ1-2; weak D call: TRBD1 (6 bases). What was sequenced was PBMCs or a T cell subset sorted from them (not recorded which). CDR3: CASSGPPGQSTNYGYTF. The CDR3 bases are TGTGCCAGCAGTGGACCCCCGGGACAATCAACCAACTATGGCTACACCTTC.